A selection of T cell receptor beta chains follows, all from one sample in a study of blood T cell repertoires in COVID-19. Profiling relied on immunoSEQ multiplex PCR, and the TCRdb table lists in-frame clones only, not all of them. The repertoire holds around 420,000 clones, 70% to 90% seen once, with more than 2% in the top ten. The specimen was PBMCs or T cells enriched from blood (not recorded which). Every receptor here comes from a woman aged 40 to 50 with acute COVID-19. Each CDR3 is given with its conserved first and last residue. Clone size appears in some rows only: once, few, many, or a class for an expanded clone.

>NA|TRBV19
CASRTRGLPNEKLFF
>NA|TRBV18
CASSGIAVEQFF
>once|TRBV3-1/TRBV3-2
CASSGAGEKLFF
>NA|TRBV4-1
CASSQGLAGGNTGELFF
>once|TRBV2
CASSDTGNYGYTF
>NA|TRBV3-1/TRBV3-2
CASSLMDRGGYGYTF
>NA|TRBV7-2
CASSFPGGAYTF
>NA|TRBV7-2
CASSLVPRGAETQYF
>NA|TRBV5-1
CASSLDRGIDTQYF
>few|TRBV7-6
CASSYRGGQPQHF
>NA|TRBV12-3/TRBV12-4
CASSFGVSGYTF
>NA|TRBV7-2
CASSLFAAGPSGTQYF
>NA|TRBV5-1
CASSFGERNSPLHF
>NA|TRBV29-1
CSVVGGAGGVKTQYF
>NA|TRBV2
CASSGPTDTQYF
>NA|TRBV2
CASSADSPSSYEQYF
>NA|TRBV5-8
CASSLEGQGSGGYTF
>NA|TRBV18
CASSPPRQGALNDTGELFF
>NA|TRBV7-9
CASSLGRGATDTQYF
>NA|TRBV2
CASSPRGEQFF
>NA|TRBV5-4
CASTYDRANTGELFF
>NA|TRBV3-1/TRBV3-2
CASSQAVSETQYF
>NA|TRBV6-5
CASSYSKGGPYEQYF
>NA|TRBV27
CASRRGQGFTDTQYF
>NA|TRBV14
CASSNTRGTEAFF
>NA|TRBV20-1
CSASHGGANQETQYF
>NA|TRBV5-1
CASSFEPSNQPQHF
>NA|TRBV5-1
CASSLDRLNTEAFF
>NA|TRBV29-1
CSVLSGADGYTF
>once|TRBV13
CASSPRDSPNTGELFF
>NA|TRBV20-1
CSASRGQGQGNTIYF
>NA|TRBV6-5
CASSYSTGGYTF
>NA|TRBV13
CASSLGGTSGYNEQFF
>NA|TRBV19
CASRDTFNSPLHF
>NA|TRBV29-1
CSVETGGGETQYF
>NA|TRBV5-1
CASSANTQGANGYTF
>NA|TRBV19
CASSITSLAGGMTDTQYF
>NA|TRBV11-2
CASSLGPGGEKLFF
>NA|TRBV7-9
CASSSATGIESPLHF